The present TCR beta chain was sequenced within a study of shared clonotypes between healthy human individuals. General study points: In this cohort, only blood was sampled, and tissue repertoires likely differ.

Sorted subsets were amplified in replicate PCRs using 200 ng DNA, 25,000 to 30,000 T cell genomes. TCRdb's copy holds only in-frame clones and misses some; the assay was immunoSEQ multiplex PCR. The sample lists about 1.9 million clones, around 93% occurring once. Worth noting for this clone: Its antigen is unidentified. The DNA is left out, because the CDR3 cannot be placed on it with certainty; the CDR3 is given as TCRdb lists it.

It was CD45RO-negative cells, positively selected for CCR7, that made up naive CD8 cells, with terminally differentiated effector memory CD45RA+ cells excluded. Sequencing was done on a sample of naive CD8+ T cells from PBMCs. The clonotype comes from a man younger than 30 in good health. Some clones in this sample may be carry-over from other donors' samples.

CDR3 sequence reads: CASSFGTGAPVNTF. This chain joins TRBV5-6 and TRBJ1-2; the table gives TRBD1 as D, unverified against the DNA. Ends included, the CDR3 has 14 residues. CDR1 is SGHDT, CDR2 YYEEEE, per germline.